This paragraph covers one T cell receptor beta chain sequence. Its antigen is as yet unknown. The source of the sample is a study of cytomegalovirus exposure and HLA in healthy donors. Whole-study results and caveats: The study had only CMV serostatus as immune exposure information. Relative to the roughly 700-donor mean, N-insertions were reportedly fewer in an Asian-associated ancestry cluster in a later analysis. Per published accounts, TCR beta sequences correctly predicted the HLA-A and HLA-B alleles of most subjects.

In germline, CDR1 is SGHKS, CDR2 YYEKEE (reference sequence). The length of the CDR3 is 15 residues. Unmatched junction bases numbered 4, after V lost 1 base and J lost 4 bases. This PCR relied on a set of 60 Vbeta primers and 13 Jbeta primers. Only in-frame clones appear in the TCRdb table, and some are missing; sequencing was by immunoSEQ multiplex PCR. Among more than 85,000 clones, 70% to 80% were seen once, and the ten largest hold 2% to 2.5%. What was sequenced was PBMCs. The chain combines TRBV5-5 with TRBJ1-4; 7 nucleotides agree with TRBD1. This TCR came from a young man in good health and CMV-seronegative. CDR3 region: CASSLTGADNEKLFF. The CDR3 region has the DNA TGTGCCAGCAGCTTGACAGGGGCAGATAATGAAAAACTGTTTTTT.